A selection of T cell receptor beta chains follows, all from one sample in a study of blood T cell repertoires in COVID-19. Only in-frame clones appear in the TCRdb table, and some are missing; sequencing was by immunoSEQ multiplex PCR. The sample shows 250,000 to 350,000 clones, around 82% of them seen only once. The material sequenced was peripheral blood. The receptors were gathered from a human donor with COVID-19, enrolled during active disease. The donor label of this sample is uncertain. Both conserved end residues are part of each CDR3. Fields, in order: J gene, clone size, D gene, V gene, CDR3 protein, CDR3 DNA. A D gene is named only where the DNA matches it firmly. Size is omitted from some rows. Given values are once, few, many or a class for expanded clones.

>TRBJ2-2|NA|TRBD2|TRBV6-6
CASSPPFLSGRAGTGELFF
TGTGCCAGCAGTCCCCCGTTTCTAAGCGGGAGGGCGGGCACCGGGGAGCTGTTTTTT
>TRBJ1-4|NA|NA|TRBV28
CASSHNNEKLFF
TGTGCCAGCAGTCACAATAATGAAAAACTGTTTTTT
>TRBJ1-5|many|NA|TRBV6-5
CASSRTENQPQHF
TGTGCCAGCAGCCGGACAGAGAATCAGCCCCAGCATTTT
>TRBJ2-7|NA|TRBD2|TRBV6-5
CASRRAGADYEQYF
TGTGCCAGCAGGAGAGCGGGGGCCGACTACGAGCAGTACTTC
>TRBJ1-5|NA|NA|TRBV24-1
CATSDVRVGQPQHF
TGTGCCACCAGTGATGTCAGGGTTGGGCAGCCCCAGCATTTT
>TRBJ1-1|NA|NA|TRBV29-1
CSVEPTAPEAFF
TGCAGCGTTGAACCAACAGCCCCTGAAGCTTTCTTT
>TRBJ2-3|NA|TRBD2|TRBV11-3
CASSTRLAGTDTQYF
TGTGCCAGCAGCACCCGACTAGCGGGAACGGATACGCAGTATTTT
>TRBJ1-5|NA|NA|TRBV28
CASSYGTPPGQPQHF
TGTGCCAGCAGTTACGGGACTCCCCCTGGCCAGCCCCAGCATTTT
>TRBJ2-1|NA|TRBD2|TRBV5-4
CASSLKSGRAGNEQFF
TGTGCCAGCAGCTTGAAGAGCGGGAGGGCGGGAAATGAGCAGTTCTTC
>TRBJ2-1|NA|TRBD1|TRBV4-3
CASSQETGGLYEQFF
TGCGCCAGCAGCCAAGAGACAGGGGGGCTTTATGAGCAGTTCTTC
>TRBJ2-3|NA|NA|TRBV29-1
CSVRGAVDSSTDTQYF
TGCAGCGTTCGTGGGGCTGTGGACAGCAGCACAGATACGCAGTATTTT
>TRBJ1-6|NA|TRBD1|TRBV7-3
CASSSGQGRNSPLHF
TGTGCCAGCAGCTCTGGACAGGGAAGGAATTCACCCCTCCACTTT
>TRBJ1-1|NA|TRBD1|TRBV28
CASSSGQAKAFF
TGTGCCAGCAGTAGTGGACAGGCTAAGGCTTTCTTT
>TRBJ1-1|NA|TRBD1|TRBV5-6
CASSSLAGGTEAFF
TGTGCCAGCAGCTCCTTGGCAGGGGGGACTGAAGCTTTCTTT
>TRBJ2-3|NA|NA|TRBV7-3
CASSVGLTDTQYF
TGTGCCAGCAGTGTTGGCCTCACAGATACGCAGTATTTT
>TRBJ1-1|NA|TRBD1|TRBV5-1
CASSLDGTGDAEAFF
TGCGCCAGCAGCTTGGACGGGACAGGGGACGCTGAAGCTTTCTTT
>TRBJ2-7|NA|NA|TRBV9
CASSPGLPSYEQYF
TGTGCCAGCAGCCCTGGACTTCCCTCCTACGAGCAGTACTTC
>TRBJ2-1|once|NA|TRBV9
CASSVEHRYEQFF
TGTGCCAGCAGCGTAGAGCACCGTTATGAGCAGTTCTTC
>TRBJ1-2|NA|TRBD1|TRBV20-1
CSASLWTGGSHGYTF
TGCAGTGCTAGTCTATGGACAGGGGGTAGCCATGGCTACACCTTC
>TRBJ2-1|NA|TRBD2|TRBV6-1
CASSELGGGSSYNEQFF
TGTGCCAGCAGTGAACTTGGCGGGGGGAGCTCCTACAATGAGCAGTTCTTC
>TRBJ2-3|NA|TRBD2|TRBV5-1
CASSLASLAGVTDTQYF
TGCGCCAGCAGCTTGGCCTCACTAGCGGGAGTAACAGATACGCAGTATTTT
>TRBJ2-1|NA|TRBD2|TRBV5-5
CASSPTGLAYNEQFF
TGTGCCAGCAGCCCGACGGGACTAGCTTACAATGAGCAGTTCTTC
>TRBJ1-4|NA|TRBD1|TRBV7-2
CASRGQVATNEKLFF
TGTGCCAGCAGGGGACAGGTTGCAACTAATGAAAAACTGTTTTTT
>TRBJ2-3|NA|NA|TRBV5-1
CASRSQGTDTQYF
TGCGCCAGCAGGTCGCAGGGCACAGATACGCAGTATTTT
>TRBJ2-3|NA|TRBD2|TRBV7-9
CASSLVPTSGSTDTQYF
TGTGCCAGCAGCTTAGTCCCGACTAGCGGAAGCACAGATACGCAGTATTTT
>TRBJ2-7|NA|TRBD1|TRBV30
CAWRGRDRGYEQYF
TGTGCCTGGAGAGGGCGGGACAGGGGTTACGAGCAGTACTTC
>TRBJ2-7|NA|TRBD1|TRBV11-2
CASSLGPGTGIHEQYF
TGTGCCAGCAGCTTAGGTCCTGGGACAGGGATACACGAGCAGTACTTC
>TRBJ2-5|NA|TRBD2|TRBV3-1/TRBV3-2
CASSQGSSGGQETQYF
TGTGCCAGCAGCCAAGGTAGTAGCGGGGGACAAGAGACCCAGTACTTC
>TRBJ2-7|NA|TRBD2|TRBV9
CASIESWGLASLYF
TGTGCCAGCATCGAATCCTGGGGACTAGCGTCCCTGTACTTC
>TRBJ2-7|NA|NA|TRBV6-5
CASSYSRDAYEQYF
TGTGCCAGCAGTTACTCGAGGGATGCCTACGAGCAGTACTTC
>TRBJ2-5|NA|TRBD1|TRBV12-5
CASGLGLQGARETQYF
TGTGCTAGTGGTTTGGGGCTCCAGGGGGCTCGGGAGACCCAGTACTTC
>TRBJ1-1|few|TRBD1|TRBV28
CASSGQGPTEAFF
TGTGCCAGCAGCGGACAGGGACCCACTGAAGCTTTCTTT
>TRBJ1-1|NA|NA|TRBV5-4
CASSLSVNTEAFF
TGTGCCAGCAGCTTGTCGGTTAACACTGAAGCTTTCTTT
>TRBJ2-1|NA|TRBD1|TRBV7-3
CASSLIGRPQDRANEQFF
TGTGCCAGCAGCTTAATAGGTCGGCCGCAAGACAGGGCCAATGAGCAGTTCTTC
>TRBJ2-2|NA|TRBD2|TRBV6-5
CASLLAGAGELFF
TGTGCCAGCTTACTAGCGGGGGCCGGGGAGCTGTTTTTT
>TRBJ1-2|NA|TRBD1|TRBV7-3
CASSSLFGQGKFVDYGYTF
TGTGCCAGCAGCTCACTGTTCGGACAGGGGAAATTTGTGGACTATGGCTACACCTTC
>TRBJ1-5|NA|TRBD1|TRBV19
CASSMGRTGGDQPQHF
TGTGCCAGTAGTATGGGGCGCACAGGGGGGGATCAGCCCCAGCATTTT
>TRBJ1-1|NA|NA|TRBV6-5
CASRYDQGGMNTEAFF
TGTGCCAGCAGGTACGACCAGGGCGGAATGAACACTGAAGCTTTCTTT
>TRBJ1-4|NA|NA|TRBV6-1
CASSEGSQINEKLFF
TGTGCCAGCAGTGAAGGTTCGCAGATTAATGAAAAACTGTTTTTT
>TRBJ2-7|once|NA|TRBV5-4
CASSLGLVKEQYF
TGTGCCAGCAGCTTGGGACTAGTGAAAGAGCAGTACTTC
>TRBJ1-3|once|NA|TRBV19
CASSSPGTIYF
TGTGCCAGTTCATCCCCGGGCACCATATATTTT
>TRBJ2-2|NA|NA|TRBV5-8
CASRGRGTGELFF
TGTGCCAGCAGGGGAAGGGGGACCGGGGAGCTGTTTTTT
>TRBJ2-7|NA|TRBD1|TRBV3-1/TRBV3-2
CASSQTRDRGNEQYF
TGTGCCAGCAGCCAAACCCGGGACAGGGGTAACGAGCAGTACTTC
>TRBJ1-1|NA|NA|TRBV3-1/TRBV3-2
CASSQDRAAFMNTEAFF
TGTGCCAGCAGCCAAGACAGGGCCGCATTCATGAACACTGAAGCTTTCTTT
>TRBJ2-7|NA|NA|TRBV6-5
CASTPRDTHSYEQYF
TGTGCCAGCACCCCCCGGGACACACACTCCTACGAGCAGTACTTC
>TRBJ2-7|once|NA|TRBV23-1
CASSQSPSYEQYF
TGCGCCAGCAGTCAATCCCCATCCTACGAGCAGTACTTC
>TRBJ1-1|NA|NA|TRBV7-8
CASSLYAQMNTEAFF
TGTGCCAGCAGCTTATATGCCCAGATGAACACTGAAGCTTTCTTT
>TRBJ1-5|NA|NA|TRBV7-2
CASSSDRYQPQHF
TGTGCCAGCAGCTCCGACAGATATCAGCCCCAGCATTTT
>TRBJ1-2|NA|TRBD1|TRBV19
CASSSGQGARGHYGYTF
TGTGCCAGTAGTTCCGGACAGGGGGCGCGCGGCCACTATGGCTACACCTTC